Listed below are T cell receptor beta chains from one sample, sequenced in a study of early T cells in non-severe SARS-CoV-2 infection. Each CDR3 protein gets one entry after TCRdb re-called the 5' RACE reads with MiXCR. Of around 63,000 distinct CDR3 sequences listed, approximately 13% are singletons. The sequenced sample consisted of whole blood. The source of these receptors is an adult who was a healthcare worker with PCR-confirmed SARS-CoV-2 infection or an uninfected control (not recorded which). Each CDR3 is given with its conserved first and last residue. The D gene is left open where the match is weak. Size tells how often a clone was seen (once, few, many) or the class of an expanded clone, and some rows leave it out.

d_gene: -
j_gene: TRBJ1-5
v_gene: TRBV24-1
abundance: many
CDR3nt: TGTGCCACCAGTGATCCCCGGGACGGTCCCAATCAGCCCCAGCATTTT
CDR3aa: CATSDPRDGPNQPQHF

d_gene: -
j_gene: TRBJ2-5
v_gene: TRBV10-2
abundance: -
CDR3nt: TGCGCCAGCAGTGATAGGGCTATGGGGACCCAGTACTTC
CDR3aa: CASSDRAMGTQYF

d_gene: TRBD1
j_gene: TRBJ2-7
v_gene: TRBV12-5
abundance: -
CDR3nt: TGTGCTAGTGGTCCCCGGGACAGCTCCTACGAGCAGTACTTC
CDR3aa: CASGPRDSSYEQYF

d_gene: -
j_gene: TRBJ1-5
v_gene: TRBV30
abundance: many
CDR3nt: TGTGCCTGGAGTGTAGGTAACAGTAAGCCCCAGCATTTT
CDR3aa: CAWSVGNSKPQHF

d_gene: TRBD2
j_gene: TRBJ2-2
v_gene: TRBV11-3
abundance: many
CDR3nt: TGTGCCAGCAGCTTAACGATCCCGCTAGCGGGGGGGATGAACACCGGGGAGCTGTTTTTT
CDR3aa: CASSLTIPLAGGMNTGELFF

d_gene: TRBD2
j_gene: TRBJ2-7
v_gene: TRBV4-1
abundance: -
CDR3nt: TGCGCCAGCAGCCAAGAGGTAGCGGGGGTTTCCTACGAGCAGTACTTC
CDR3aa: CASSQEVAGVSYEQYF

d_gene: -
j_gene: TRBJ2-1
v_gene: TRBV7-7
abundance: many
CDR3nt: TGTGCTAGCAGCTTAGGTCCTAGCAGAAATGAGCAGTTCTTC
CDR3aa: CASSLGPSRNEQFF

d_gene: TRBD1
j_gene: TRBJ2-7
v_gene: TRBV5-4
abundance: many
CDR3nt: TGTGCCAGCAGCTTCCCTACTCGGACAGGGGTCGACGAGCAGTACTTC
CDR3aa: CASSFPTRTGVDEQYF

d_gene: -
j_gene: TRBJ1-3
v_gene: TRBV20-1
abundance: many
CDR3nt: TGCAGTGCTAGACCCCCGATCGGCACAGCCTCTGGAAACACCATATATTTT
CDR3aa: CSARPPIGTASGNTIYF

d_gene: TRBD1
j_gene: TRBJ2-1
v_gene: TRBV7-3
abundance: many
CDR3nt: TGTGCCAGCAGCTTTACCGGGACAGGGGACAATGAGCAGTTCTTC
CDR3aa: CASSFTGTGDNEQFF

d_gene: -
j_gene: TRBJ2-7
v_gene: TRBV12-3/TRBV12-4
abundance: many
CDR3nt: TGTGCCAGCAGTACCGCGGGACTTAACGCCGAGCAGTACTTC
CDR3aa: CASSTAGLNAEQYF

d_gene: -
j_gene: TRBJ2-5
v_gene: TRBV29-1
abundance: few
CDR3nt: TGCAGCGTTGGGAGGGGTCCGGAGACCCAGTACTTC
CDR3aa: CSVGRGPETQYF

d_gene: -
j_gene: TRBJ1-3
v_gene: TRBV7-6
abundance: -
CDR3nt: TGTGCCAGCAGCCCGCCTGGGGGAAACACCATATATTTT
CDR3aa: CASSPPGGNTIYF

d_gene: -
j_gene: TRBJ1-2
v_gene: TRBV7-2
abundance: many
CDR3nt: TGTGCCAGCAGCGCAACAGGAGTAGTCGGTGGCTACACCTTC
CDR3aa: CASSATGVVGGYTF

d_gene: TRBD1
j_gene: TRBJ2-1
v_gene: TRBV15
abundance: many
CDR3nt: TGTGCCACCGCCCTGGACAGGGGGTGGGAGCAGTTCTTC
CDR3aa: CATALDRGWEQFF

d_gene: -
j_gene: TRBJ2-7
v_gene: TRBV6-1
abundance: few
CDR3nt: TGTGCCAGCAGTGAACAGGGGGAAGCGGGGGAGCAGTACTTC
CDR3aa: CASSEQGEAGEQYF

d_gene: TRBD1
j_gene: TRBJ1-1
v_gene: TRBV7-9
abundance: few
CDR3nt: TGTGCCAGCAGCGAGGACAGGGCCACTGAAGCTTTCTTT
CDR3aa: CASSEDRATEAFF

d_gene: -
j_gene: TRBJ1-1
v_gene: TRBV6-1
abundance: many
CDR3nt: TGTGCCAGTAATCCCGGGACCTACACTGAAGTTTTCTTT
CDR3aa: CASNPGTYTEVFF

d_gene: TRBD1
j_gene: TRBJ1-6
v_gene: TRBV18
abundance: few
CDR3nt: TGTGTCAGCTCCCTCGGCGGGACAGGGAATTCACCCCTCCACTTT
CDR3aa: CVSSLGGTGNSPLHF

d_gene: TRBD1
j_gene: TRBJ1-2
v_gene: TRBV5-1
abundance: -
CDR3nt: TGCGCCAGCAGCCCCATCCCCTCAGGGGGTGGGTATGGCTACACCTTC
CDR3aa: CASSPIPSGGGYGYTF

d_gene: -
j_gene: TRBJ1-1
v_gene: TRBV4-1
abundance: many
CDR3nt: TGCGCCAGCAGCCCACGCTCGGGGGTTAACACTGAAGCTTTCTTT
CDR3aa: CASSPRSGVNTEAFF

d_gene: -
j_gene: TRBJ2-5
v_gene: TRBV14
abundance: many
CDR3nt: TGTGCCAGCAGCCAAGAGGAGGGATTAGCCGTGGTGGACCAGTACTTC
CDR3aa: CASSQEEGLAVVDQYF

d_gene: -
j_gene: TRBJ2-4
v_gene: TRBV9
abundance: -
CDR3nt: TGTGCCAGCAGCGTAGGGGGTAGCATGGTCAAAAACATTCAGTACTTC
CDR3aa: CASSVGGSMVKNIQYF

d_gene: -
j_gene: TRBJ1-1
v_gene: TRBV3-1
abundance: many
CDR3nt: TGTGCCAGCAGCCCTGAGGGGTTAACTGAAGCTTTCTTT
CDR3aa: CASSPEGLTEAFF